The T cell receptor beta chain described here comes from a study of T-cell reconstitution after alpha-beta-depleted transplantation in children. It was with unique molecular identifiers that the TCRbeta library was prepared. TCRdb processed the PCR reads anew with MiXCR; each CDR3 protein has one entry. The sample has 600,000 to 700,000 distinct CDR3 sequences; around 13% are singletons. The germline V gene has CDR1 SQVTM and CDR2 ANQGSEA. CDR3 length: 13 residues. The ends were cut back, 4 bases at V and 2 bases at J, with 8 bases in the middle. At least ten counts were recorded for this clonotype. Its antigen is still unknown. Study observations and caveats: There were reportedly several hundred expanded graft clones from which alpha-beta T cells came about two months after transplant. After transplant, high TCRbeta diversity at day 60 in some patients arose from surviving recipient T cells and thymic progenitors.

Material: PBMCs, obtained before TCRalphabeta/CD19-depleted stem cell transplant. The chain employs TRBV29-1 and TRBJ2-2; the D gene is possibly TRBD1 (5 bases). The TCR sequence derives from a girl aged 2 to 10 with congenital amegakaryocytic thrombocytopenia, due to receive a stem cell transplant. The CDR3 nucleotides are TGCAGCGTTGGACAGTCAAACACCGGGGAGCTGTTTTTT. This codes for CSVGQSNTGELFF.